The 16 T cell receptor beta chains below come from one sample, sequenced in a study of blood T cell repertoires in COVID-19. Method: immunoSEQ multiplex PCR; TCRdb's copy keeps in-frame clones and lacks some. The data hold 150,000 to 180,000 clones, with about 90% observed a single time. Input material: peripheral blood. The receptors come from a man aged 45-60 years with acute or convalescent COVID-19.

The gene calls are TRBV18 and TRBJ1-5; no reliable D call. V gave up 1 base and J gave up 1 base, with 8 bases separating them. CDR1 and CDR2 (germline): KGHSH, LQKENI. The CDR3 sequence is 15 residues long. The CDR3 sequence is CASSPLRSSNQPQHF. The CDR3 coding sequence is TGTGCCAGCTCACCACTGAGGTCGAGCAATCAGCCCCAGCATTTT.

The V and J genes are TRBV10-3 and TRBJ1-4, with unresolved D. Trimming cost V 2 bases and J 8 bases, with 12 bases left between them. CDR3 length: 14 residues. In germline, CDR1 is ENHRY, CDR2 SYGVKD. The CDR3 loop reads CAISEERAGEKLFF. DNA of the CDR3: TGTGCCATCAGTGAGGAGAGGGCTGGGGAAAAACTGTTTTTT.

This clone was counted a single time. J is TRBJ2-1 and V is TRBV15; possible D gene TRBD2, 6 bases. There are 18 residues in the CDR3. V lost 3 bases and J lost 3, with 21 bases in between. Germline lookup yields CDR1 LNHNV and CDR2 YYDKDF (reference sequence). CDR3 nucleotide sequence: TGTGCCACCAGCAGCCCCCTGGTTCGGGAGACTGGCTACAATGAGCAGTTCTTC. This codes for CATSSPLVRETGYNEQFF.

The rearrangement joins TRBV7-2 to TRBJ2-7; no clear D. The CDR3 runs to 13 residues. Germline lookup yields CDR1 SGHTA and CDR2 FQGNSA. V gave up 5 bases and J gave up 5 bases, with 13 bases separating them. CDR3 sequence reads: CASSKTNLNEQYF. The CDR3 DNA is TGTGCCAGCAGCAAGACAAATTTGAACGAGCAGTACTTC.

This chain connects TRBV30 to TRBJ2-1; 7 bases are a match to TRBD2. Germline V gene lookup returns CDR1 GTSNPN and CDR2 SVGIG (reference sequence). V was pared by 7 bases and J by 12 bases, with 12 bases of the junction left unmatched. This CDR3 has 12 residues. The CDR3, as DNA: TGTGCCTTGGAGTGGGGGGGAGGGGCGCAGTTCTTC. Its protein is CALEWGGGAQFF.

The table lists this clone with a count of one. The chain has TRBV6-5 and TRBJ1-6; possible D gene TRBD1, 6 bases. The germline V and J ends were trimmed by 7 bases and 7 bases, with 14 bases remaining between them. The germline CDR1 and CDR2 sequences are MNHEY and SVGAGI. This CDR3 contains 14 residues. CDR3 in amino acids: CASILTGPNSPLHF. CDR3 sequence (DNA): TGTGCCAGCATCCTGACAGGACCGAATTCACCCCTCCACTTT.

This clone was seen only once. This chain connects TRBV4-1 to TRBJ1-5, with D possibly being TRBD1 (6 bases). This CDR3 spans 16 amino acids. Deletions cut 2 bases from V and 2 bases from J, with 13 bases between. Per the germline V gene, CDR1 is MGHRA and CDR2 is YSYEKL. CDR3 coding DNA: TGCGCCAGCAGCCAACTCCCAGGGGCCGGCAATCAGCCCCAGCATTTT. As protein: CASSQLPGAGNQPQHF.

The CDR3 nucleotides are TGTGCCAGCAGCCCTTTAGATCAGCCCCAGCATTTT. Its protein is CASSPLDQPQHF. The V gene is TRBV7-2, the J gene TRBJ1-5; D not certain. In germline, CDR1 is SGHTA, CDR2 FQGNSA. V was cut by 5 bases and J by 5 bases, with 7 bases left in between. The CDR3 extends over 12 amino acids.

This clone was seen just once. The CDR3 nucleotides are TGTGCCAGCACTCTAACAGGGGCGAGCTCCTACGAGCAGTACGTC. Its translation is CASTLTGASSYEQYV. The chain joins TRBV6-5 to TRBJ2-7, with 7 bases identical to TRBD1. This CDR3 has 15 amino acids. V shed 7 bases, J shed 0 bases, and the junction held 9 bases outside the gene matches. CDR1 and CDR2 from the germline V gene are MNHEY and SVGAGI.

The V and J genes are TRBV19 and TRBJ2-1; TRBD1 aligns across 8 bases. The CDR3 runs to 16 residues. From germline, CDR1 is LNHDA and CDR2 SQIVND (reference sequence). Trimming took 7 bases from V and 7 from J; bases not matched to a gene: 15. CDR3 amino acids: CASKNPGQVYRNEQFF. The CDR3 DNA is TGTGCCAGTAAGAACCCGGGACAGGTTTACAGGAATGAGCAGTTCTTC.

This clone was counted only a few times. V and J are TRBV5-4 and TRBJ2-3, with a weak D call TRBD1 (5 bases). Germline assignment: CDR1 SGHNT and CDR2 YYREEE (reference sequence). Trimming stripped 5 bases from V and 1 base from J, with 8 bases between. The CDR3 contains 13 residues. In DNA form, the CDR3 reads TGTGCCAGCAGAAAAGGGGGCACAGATACGCAGTATTTT. Translated: CASRKGGTDTQYF.

This clone has only a few counts. The chain couples TRBV6-1 to TRBJ2-7; TRBD1 agrees at 7 bases. The V and J ends lost 1 base and 3 bases, in that order; junction bases with no gene match: 3. Germline V gene sequence: CDR1 MNHNS, CDR2 SASEGT. The CDR3 runs 14 residues. The CDR3 nucleotides are TGTGCCAGCAGTGAAGGTAGACAGGGCTACGAGCAGTACTTC. Translating gives CASSEGRQGYEQYF.

The CDR3 coding sequence is TGTGCCAGCAGCACATACAGGGTAGCCTACGAGCAGTACGTC. Its translation: CASSTYRVAYEQYV. The gene calls are TRBV7-3 and TRBJ2-7; the D gene is possibly TRBD1 (6 bases). The V gene's germline CDR1 is SGHTA and CDR2 FQGTGA. The V and J ends lost 5 bases and 2 bases respectively, with 13 bases between them. CDR3 length: 14 amino acids.

This clone was observed once. The chain carries TRBV10-3 and TRBJ1-1, with D maybe TRBD1 (5 bases). CDR3 length: 12 amino acids. The V and J ends lost 10 bases and 4 bases respectively, with 13 bases between them. Germline CDR1 reads ENHRY; CDR2 reads SYGVKD. CDR3 nucleotides: TGTGCCACCGGGACTCTGGGCACTGAAGCTTTCTTT. Translated, it gives CATGTLGTEAFF.

The rearrangement links TRBV29-1 to TRBJ2-6; 10 positions match TRBD1. The CDR3 runs 18 residues. V lost 0 bases to trimming and J lost 0 bases; unmatched junction nucleotides: 5. CDR1 and CDR2 (germline): SQVTM, ANQGSEA. The CDR3 region has the DNA TGCAGCGTTGAAGAGGGGACAGGGGAAAGCTCTGGGGCCAACGTCCTGACTTTC. Protein sequence: CSVEEGTGESSGANVLTF.

This chain connects TRBV29-1 to TRBJ2-5; D may be TRBD2 (6 bases). This CDR3 contains 11 residues. In germline, CDR1 is SQVTM, CDR2 ANQGSEA. V lost 6 bases and J 5 bases, leaving 10 bases between the germline ends. This chain's CDR3 is CSVGLWETQYF. CDR3 bases: TGCAGCGTAGGACTATGGGAGACCCAGTACTTC.